Below are 3 T cell receptor beta chains sequenced from a single sample in a study of cytomegalovirus exposure and HLA in healthy donors. The PCR made use of 60 Vbeta and 13 Jbeta primers. The method was immunoSEQ multiplex PCR; TCRdb's version includes in-frame clones alone and lacks a portion of them. The sample consists of some 200,000 clones, 83% of them appearing once. Sequenced: PBMCs. Receptor source: a man aged 45-60 years in good health and CMV-seronegative.

The chain uses TRBV19 and TRBJ2-1; maybe TRBD1 (6 bases). The CDR3 spans 14 residues. The V end lost 7 bases, the J end lost 8 bases, and 18 bases lay between the germline ends. The germline V gene has CDR1 LNHDA and CDR2 SQIVND (reference sequence). In nucleotides, the CDR3 is TGTGCCAGTACCCCGGGACATTCTTACGATGAGCAGTTCTTC. Translating gives CASTPGHSYDEQFF.

With respect to this clone: The same CDR3 is also encoded by other DNA sequences in this sample. This chain links TRBV6-5 with TRBJ1-2; the match to TRBD1 covers 7 bases. Germline V gene lookup returns CDR1 MNHEY and CDR2 SVGAGI. The CDR3 is 15 amino acids. With V trimmed by 0 bases and J by 5 bases, 6 bases remained unmatched. The CDR3 region is CASSYSGQGVYGYTF. The CDR3 DNA follows: TGTGCCAGCAGTTACTCCGGGCAGGGGGTGTATGGCTACACCTTC.

The chain recombines TRBV18 with TRBJ2-2; D is possibly TRBD2 (6 bases). Trimming took off 3 bases at V and 6 bases at J, with 11 bases between the two ends. Looked up from germline, CDR1 is KGHSH and CDR2 is LQKENI. The CDR3 has 14 amino acids. CDR3 nucleotides: TGTGCCAGCTCACCCCTAGCGAGCTCCGGGGAGCTGTTTTTT. This translates into CASSPLASSGELFF.